This T cell receptor beta chain was identified during a study of T cells in Graves' hyperthyroidism and ophthalmopathy. TCR beta CDR3 regions were amplified from RNA transcripts. The HTBI primer set served for first-round RT-PCR of the TCR CDR3. One entry per CDR3 protein results from TCRdb running MiXCR on the multiplex PCR reads. The sample consists of about 380,000 distinct CDR3 sequences, approximately 17% of them appearing once. Ophthalmopathy patients had moderate-to-severe active disease, CAS ≥3, NOSPECS ≥4, and disease duration under 3 months. It was uncontrolled infection, other autoimmune disease, pregnancy or lactation that excluded patients. The source of the PBMCs was less than 12 ml of fresh peripheral blood. Study-wide results and limits: Stable hyperthyroidism was separated from ophthalmopathy by a model based on 13 V-J features.

This clonotype came up many times. The antigen is unknown. Germline V gives CDR1 SNHLY, CDR2 FYNNEI. The length of the CDR3 is 12 residues. Trimming cost V 4 bases and J 7 bases, with 10 bases left between them. The specimen was blood. This chain links TRBV2 with TRBJ1-1; D is undetermined. The receptor was isolated from a man in his late teens or twenties with Graves' ophthalmopathy. CDR3 sequence reads: CASSVGLVEAFF. CDR3 DNA: TGTGCCAGCAGTGTTGGATTGGTTGAAGCTTTCTTT.